This TCR beta chain derives from a study of T cell repertoires in cytomegalovirus infection. The overall study: A matching HLA type, together with CMV infection, was signaled by public TCR beta signatures. Overall study findings and caveats: Individuals carrying CMV plus the relevant HLA were identified by cumulative frequency of public TCR beta families.

This clonotype was seen ten or more times. Its antigen is as yet unknown. TCRdb re-derived calls from the reads in MiXCR, one entry per CDR3 protein. This sample has a few hundred thousand distinct CDR3 sequences, with about a sixth found just once. The receptor was isolated from a human donor in good health (CMV status not recorded). Some clones in this sample may be carry-over from other donors' samples. Source material: PBMCs.

The CDR3 bases are TGTGCCACCAGTGACGACAGGGGTTATAACAATCAGCCCCAGCATTTT. Residues: CATSDDRGYNNQPQHF. The chain carries TRBV24-1 and TRBJ1-5, with 8 bases matching TRBD1. This CDR3 is 16 amino acids long. The ends lost 4 bases at V and 3 bases at J; junction bases unmatched: 7. The germline gives CDR1 KGHDR, CDR2 SFDVKD.